The TCR beta chain under discussion was sequenced for a study of T cell changes during pregnancy in multiple sclerosis. Measured with immunoSEQ multiplex PCR; TCRdb has only the in-frame clones, and not every one. Of some 85,000 clones in the sample, just under 95% were seen once. The sequence came from a female donor with multiple sclerosis, enrolled in a pregnancy study. The sequenced sample was peripheral blood, obtained in the third trimester of pregnancy.

In nucleotides, the CDR3 is TGCGCCAGCAGCCCTGACAGGGAAGGAAACGAGCAGTACTTC. This sequence encodes CASSPDREGNEQYF. The gene calls are TRBV5-1 and TRBJ2-7; 7 bases are shared with TRBD1. Per the germline V gene, CDR1 is SGHRS and CDR2 is YFSETQ. CDR3 length: 14 residues. Losses at the gene ends were 4 bases for V and 5 bases for J; bases not matched to a gene: 9.